These 14 T cell receptor beta chains originate from one sample sequenced in a study of blood T cell repertoires in COVID-19. Measured with immunoSEQ multiplex PCR; TCRdb has only the in-frame clones, and not every one. The sample holds around 55,000 clones; roughly 85% are singletons and the top ten take about 13%. Sequenced input: peripheral blood. The receptors shown here come from a human donor in a cohort sampled during active COVID-19.

V usage is TRBV5-1 and J usage is TRBJ1-5; 8 bases match TRBD1. Germline V gene sequence: CDR1 SGHRS, CDR2 YFSETQ. Trimming took 0 bases from V and 6 from J; bases not matched to a gene: 2. This CDR3 has 14 residues. The CDR3 sequence: CASSLGQGSQPQHF. The CDR3 DNA sequence: TGCGCCAGCAGCTTGGGACAGGGGAGTCAGCCCCAGCATTTT.

The chain couples TRBV6-5 to TRBJ2-7; TRBD2 matches 9 bases. The CDR3 is 15 amino acids. The V segment lost 6 bases and the J segment 3 bases; nucleotides outside the gene matches: 9. CDR1 MNHEY and CDR2 SVGAGI come from the germline V gene. The CDR3 DNA reads TGTGCCAGCAGCCGCCGAGCGGGAGGAAGCTACGAGCAGTACTTC. Translation: CASSRRAGGSYEQYF.

J is TRBJ2-2 and V is TRBV28, with TRBD2 matching over 12 bases. The V segment lost 1 base and the J segment 1 base; nucleotides outside the gene matches: 1. The germline V gene encodes CDR1 MDHEN and CDR2 SYDVKM. CDR3 length: 17 amino acids. CDR3 sequence reads: CASSLLTSGGNTGELFF. CDR3 nucleotide sequence: TGTGCCAGCAGTTTATTGACTAGCGGGGGGAACACCGGGGAGCTGTTTTTT.

The rearrangement links TRBV7-9 to TRBJ2-1; D is perhaps TRBD2 (6 bases). The germline V gene has CDR1 SEHNR and CDR2 FQNEAQ (reference sequence). This CDR3 comprises 12 residues. V was pared by 5 bases and J by 7 bases, with 9 bases between. CDR3 sequence: CASSRDSNEQFF. CDR3 in DNA: TGTGCCAGCAGCCGGGACTCGAATGAGCAGTTCTTC. Complete variable domain (other parts from reference TRBV7-9 and TRBJ2-1): DTGVSQNPRHKITKRGQNVTFRCDPISEHNRLYWYRQTLGQGPEFLTYFQNEAQLEKSRLLSDRFSAERPKGSFSTLEIQRTEQGDSAMYLCASSRDSNEQFFGPGTRLTVL.

V usage is TRBV18 and J usage is TRBJ2-3, with 12 bases matching TRBD2. Germline V gene lookup returns CDR1 KGHSH and CDR2 LQKENI. Trimming cost V 4 bases and J 4 bases; bases outside gene matches: 3. This CDR3 spans 15 amino acids. The CDR3 spells CASSLGLAGADTQYF. As DNA, the CDR3 is TGTGCCAGCTCACTGGGACTAGCGGGCGCAGATACGCAGTATTTT.

This clone turned up a few times. The genes are TRBV5-6 and TRBJ1-2, with D perhaps TRBD1 (5 bases). The CDR3 has 13 residues. CDR1 SGHDT and CDR2 YYEEEE come from the germline V gene. V lost 6 bases and J lost 8, with 17 bases in between. The CDR3 spells CASNRGEGEGYTF. The DNA for the CDR3 is TGTGCCAGCAACCGGGGGGAGGGAGAAGGCTACACCTTC. The full variable domain, in which reference TRBV5-6 and TRBJ1-2 provide the parts outside the CDR3, is DAGVTQSPTHLIKTRGQQVTLRCSPKSGHDTVSWYQQALGQGPQFIFQYYEEEERQRGNFPDRFSGHQFPNYSSELNVNALLLGDSALYLCASNRGEGEGYTFGSGTRLTVV.

The J gene is TRBJ1-4, the V gene TRBV4-3; TRBD1 matches 10 bases. CDR1 LGHNA and CDR2 YSLEER come from the germline V gene. The length of the CDR3 is 15 residues. After removal of 1 base from V and 7 bases from J, the junction contained 3 bases not matched to a gene. The CDR3 DNA follows: TGCGCCAGCAGCCAAGTTGGGACAGGGGTTGAAAAACTGTTTTTT. This gives the protein CASSQVGTGVEKLFF.

The rearrangement uses TRBV5-1 and TRBJ2-3, with D possibly matching TRBD2 (6 bases). The germline V gene encodes CDR1 SGHRS and CDR2 YFSETQ. The CDR3 runs 17 residues. The ends were cut back, 1 base at V and 8 bases at J, with 23 bases in the middle. CDR3 nucleotides: TGCGCCAGCAGCTTGACGACTAGTCCACAACTAGTACGTACGCAGTATTTT. It is translated as CASSLTTSPQLVRTQYF.

The rearrangement uses TRBV24-1 and TRBJ2-5; TRBD2 matches 11 bases. Trimming removed 4 bases from V and 5 bases from J; junction bases left unmatched: 8. This CDR3 is built from 16 residues. The germline gives CDR1 KGHDR, CDR2 SFDVKD. The CDR3 spells CATSDSIAGGPETQYF. DNA for the CDR3: TGTGCCACCAGTGACTCCATAGCGGGAGGGCCGGAGACCCAGTACTTC.

The CDR3 sequence: CEPAGLMNTEAFF. The CDR3, as DNA: TGTGAGCCTGCGGGGCTCATGAACACTGAAGCTTTCTTT. The chain has TRBV6-4 and TRBJ1-1; a weak D match, TRBD1 (5 bases). CDR1 is MRHNA and CDR2 is SNTAGT in the germline V gene. CDR3 length: 13 residues.

This chain connects TRBV15 to TRBJ1-4; tentatively, D is TRBD1 (6 bases). Germline V gene data show CDR1 as LNHNV and CDR2 as YYDKDF (reference sequence). V shed 5 bases and J shed 8 bases, with 18 bases lying between them. This CDR3 spans 15 amino acids. The DNA of the CDR3 is TGTGCCACCAGCCTCGGGGGAGGGGGAGACGAAAAACTGTTTTTT. Its protein is CATSLGGGGDEKLFF.

This clone was seen a single time. The rearrangement links TRBV29-1 to TRBJ2-7; tentatively, D is TRBD1 (6 bases). Germline V gene lookup returns CDR1 SQVTM and CDR2 ANQGSEA. The CDR3 covers 12 residues. The V gene lost 7 bases and the J gene lost 2 bases, with 12 bases spanning the gap. CDR3 nucleotide sequence: TGCAGCGGGGGGCGGAAGGCCTACGAGCAGTACTTC. It codes for CSGGRKAYEQYF.

The sample holds a few counts of this clone. The V call is TRBV29-1, the J call TRBJ2-5; D unclear. Germline loops: CDR1 SQVTM, CDR2 ANQGSEA. The length of the CDR3 is 12 residues. Trimming stripped 6 bases from V and 5 bases from J, with 13 bases between. The DNA of the CDR3 is TGCAGCGTCAACAAGAGGTGGGAGACCCAGTACTTC. The encoded protein is CSVNKRWETQYF.

The V gene is TRBV7-3, the J gene TRBJ2-1; D uncertain. The CDR3 loop spans 15 amino acids. CDR1 SGHTA and CDR2 FQGTGA come from the germline V gene. Trimming stripped 2 bases from V and 0 bases from J, with 8 bases between. The CDR3 DNA reads TGTGCCAGCAGCTTAGACTCCAGCTCCTACAATGAGCAGTTCTTC. This sequence encodes CASSLDSSSYNEQFF.